This T cell receptor (beta chain) appears in the sequencing data of a study of blood T cell repertoires in COVID-19. Looking at the study overall: The origin of the acute and convalescent COVID-19 samples was the United States, Italy and Spain.

CDR3 size: 10 residues. Unmatched junction bases numbered 1, after V lost 8 bases and J lost 8 bases. The germline V gene encodes CDR1 SNHLY and CDR2 FYNNEI. Study processing details: Researchers report that nucleated cell counts were estimated from reference gene primer amplification. The table came from immunoSEQ multiplex PCR; TCRdb's copy has only in-frame clones and leaves some out. That table furnishes V, J and clone size, whereas the DNA furnished D and trimming. The sample has about 480,000 clones, about 91% seen once. This rearrangement joins TRBV2 to TRBJ1-1; 8 bases match TRBD1. The sequenced sample consisted of peripheral blood. The receptor comes from a man in his late teens or twenties with COVID-19, enrolled during active disease. The CDR3 is CASGQGEAFF. The CDR3 bases are TGTGCCAGCGGACAGGGAGAAGCTTTCTTT.